The 27 T cell receptor beta chains presented below share a single source sample, sequenced in a study of cytomegalovirus exposure and HLA in healthy donors. The PCR was carried out with 60 Vbeta primers and 13 Jbeta primers. Some clones are missing from TCRdb's copy, which holds only in-frame ones; the method was immunoSEQ multiplex PCR. This sample yields over 200,000 clones, of which almost 85% are seen a single time; about 0.6% belongs to the top ten. The sequencing sample was made of PBMCs. Receptors originate from a woman aged 35 to 49 in good health and CMV-seronegative.

With regard to this clone: The sample holds other DNA sequences that translate to the same CDR3. V usage is TRBV6-1 and J usage is TRBJ1-5, with D possibly being TRBD1 (5 bases). The germline V gene has CDR1 MNHNS and CDR2 SASEGT. CDR3 size: 14 residues. The V gene lost 5 bases and the J gene lost 7 bases, with 15 bases spanning the gap. CDR3 nucleotides: TGTGCCAGCAGTACGCGGACACAGGAACAGCCCCAGCATTTT. Protein: CASSTRTQEQPQHF.

A single count supports this clone. This chain connects TRBV7-6 to TRBJ1-2, with 7 positions matching TRBD1. The CDR3 has 16 amino acids. With 1 base clipped from V and 0 bases from J, the junction kept 5 bases outside the gene matches. In germline, CDR1 is SGHVS, CDR2 FNYEAQ. The chain's CDR3 is CASSLGVGGTNYGYTF. CDR3 DNA: TGTGCCAGCAGCTTAGGGGTAGGGGGCACTAACTATGGCTACACCTTC.

To note about this clone: At one boundary the junction diverges from the germline segment, which might be a read error. The chain links TRBV7-7 to TRBJ2-2; 9 nucleotides line up with TRBD1. The CDR3 totals 13 residues. CDR1 is SSHAT and CDR2 is FNYEAQ in the germline V gene (reference sequence). The CDR3 spells CASSRDRDGELFF. The CDR3 nucleotides read TGTGCTAGCAGCCGGGACAGGGACGGGGAGCTGTTTTTT. Combining the CDR3 with reference TRBV7-7 and TRBJ2-2 gives the whole variable domain GAGVSQSPRYKVTKRGQDVTLRCDPISSHATLYWYQQALGQGPEFLTYFNYEAQPDKSGLPSDRFSAERPEGSISTLTIQRTEQRDSAMYRCASSRDRDGELFFGEGSRLTVL.

V is TRBV6-5 and J is TRBJ1-2, with no clear D. V lost 8 bases to trimming and J lost 2 bases, with 12 bases between them. The CDR3 is made up of 13 amino acids. Germline CDR1 MNHEY, CDR2 SVGAGI. For the CDR3, the DNA is TGTGCCAGCGCGTTAGTTTCGAACTATGGCTACACCTTC. Translated: CASALVSNYGYTF.

The chain uses TRBV15 and TRBJ2-5; D might be TRBD1 (5 bases). Looked up from germline, CDR1 is LNHNV and CDR2 is YYDKDF (reference sequence). V was shortened by 5 bases and J by 5 bases, with 18 bases between the two germline ends. The CDR3 runs 15 residues. The DNA for the CDR3 is TGTGCCACCAGCCACAGGTGGGCAGAGGTGGAGACCCAGTACTTC. Protein: CATSHRWAEVETQYF.

The genes are TRBV6-1 and TRBJ1-5; the D gene is possibly TRBD1 (6 bases). Germline CDR1 MNHNS, CDR2 SASEGT. V gave up 3 bases and J gave up 3 bases, with 9 bases separating them. This CDR3 has 14 amino acids. CDR3: CASSETGLNQPQHF. As DNA, the CDR3 is TGTGCCAGCAGTGAGACAGGTCTCAATCAGCCCCAGCATTTT.

The chain combines TRBV5-6 with TRBJ2-7; possible D gene TRBD1, 6 bases. The V gene's germline CDR1 is SGHDT and CDR2 YYEEEE. CDR3 size: 12 residues. V was clipped by 2 bases and J by 5 bases, with 8 bases between them. The CDR3 loop is CASSFPGDEQYF. The CDR3 DNA reads TGTGCCAGCAGCTTCCCAGGGGACGAGCAGTACTTC.

The rearrangement links TRBV6-6 to TRBJ1-2; D is uncertain. Germline V gene data show CDR1 as MNHNY and CDR2 as SVGAGI (reference sequence). Trimming cost V 5 bases and J 0 bases, with 13 bases left between them. The CDR3 is 15 amino acids. The CDR3 DNA reads TGTGCCAGCAGTCCTAGAGCTGTGGCTAACTATGGCTACACCTTC. This translates into CASSPRAVANYGYTF.

This clone was detected only once. The rearrangement links TRBV5-1 to TRBJ2-2; 8 bases map to TRBD2. This CDR3 has 16 residues. In germline, CDR1 is SGHRS, CDR2 YFSETQ. Trimming at V came to 0 bases and at J to 0 bases, leaving 1 base not matched to a gene. CDR3 protein: CASSLAGGANTGELFF. DNA of the CDR3: TGCGCCAGCAGCTTGGCCGGGGGGGCGAACACCGGGGAGCTGTTTTTT.

The chain couples TRBV19 to TRBJ2-5; 7 positions agree with TRBD1. The V gene end was trimmed by 1 base and the J gene end by 2 bases; junction bases not matched to a gene: 4. This CDR3 has 15 amino acids. The V gene's germline CDR1 is LNHDA and CDR2 SQIVND (reference sequence). This CDR3 is CASSIVGTAQETQYF. The CDR3 region has the DNA TGTGCCAGTAGTATAGTCGGGACAGCTCAAGAGACCCAGTACTTC.

On this clone: Germline is not matched at one junction end, which may reflect a read error. CDR3 nucleotides: TGTGCCAGCCCAGGACAGGGGGACCAAGCGGACTTC. Amino acids: CASPGQGDQADF. V and J are TRBV7-9 and TRBJ2-5; 10 bases align to TRBD1. CDR1 is SEHNR, CDR2 FQNEAQ, per germline (reference sequence). The CDR3 runs to 12 residues.

This clone turned up a few times. The V and J genes are TRBV4-3 and TRBJ2-5; perhaps TRBD2 as D (5 bases). V shed 0 bases and J shed 4 bases, with 15 bases lying between them. The CDR3 covers 16 residues. CDR1 is LGHNA, CDR2 YSLEER, per germline. The CDR3 sequence is CASSQDVLTAGETQYF. The CDR3 bases are TGCGCCAGCAGCCAAGATGTGCTAACCGCGGGAGAGACCCAGTACTTC.

The V call is TRBV10-3, the J call TRBJ1-2; D may be TRBD1 (6 bases). This CDR3 has 15 residues. Trimming left V 5 bases short and J 7 bases short, with 20 bases between. Germline V lookup: CDR1 ENHRY, CDR2 SYGVKD. The DNA of the CDR3 is TGTGCCATCAGTACAGAACAGGGAATCACTGCTGGCTACACCTTC. Its protein is CAISTEQGITAGYTF.

This clone was observed a handful of times. V is TRBV19 and J is TRBJ1-6; D unclear. Trimming removed 3 bases at V and 8 bases at J, with 5 bases between. Germline-derived CDR1 and CDR2 are LNHDA and SQIVND (reference sequence). The CDR3 is 12 amino acids. CDR3 in amino acids: CASSIEDSPLHF. CDR3 in DNA: TGTGCCAGTAGTATTGAGGATTCACCCCTCCACTTT.

The rearrangement joins TRBV5-4 to TRBJ1-2; 8 nucleotides agree with TRBD1. The CDR3 runs to 15 residues. V lost 4 bases to trimming and J lost 4 bases; unmatched junction nucleotides: 9. Germline-derived CDR1 and CDR2 are SGHNT and YYREEE (reference sequence). CDR3 nucleotides: TGTGCCAGCAGCAACCGGACAGGGTGGGTCTATGGCTACACCTTC. It translates to CASSNRTGWVYGYTF.

The chain carries TRBV29-1 and TRBJ1-2; TRBD1 matches 9 bases. CDR1 is SQVTM and CDR2 is ANQGSEA in the germline V gene. Trimming cost V 8 bases and J 8 bases; bases outside gene matches: 6. The CDR3 runs to 11 residues. CDR3 sequence (DNA): TGCAGCACTCGACAGGGGGGAGGCTACACCTTC. Amino acids: CSTRQGGGYTF.

This clone was counted only a few times. The J gene is TRBJ1-1, the V gene TRBV13; D is unresolved. Trimming took 5 bases from V and 1 from J, leaving 8 bases between them. CDR3 length equals 13 residues. CDR1 and CDR2 (germline): PRHDT, FYEKMQ (reference sequence). For the CDR3, the DNA is TGTGCCAGCAGCCACAACCCGAACACTGAAGCTTTCTTT. Protein product: CASSHNPNTEAFF.

This clone was counted once. The chain links TRBV5-4 to TRBJ1-1; TRBD1 matches 7 bases. The germline V gene encodes CDR1 SGHNT and CDR2 YYREEE (reference sequence). V was clipped by 0 bases and J by 6 bases; unmatched bases: 8. The CDR3 covers 15 residues. The DNA of the CDR3 is TGTGCCAGCAGCTTGGCCTTACAGGGGACGGCTGAAGCTTTCTTT. Translation: CASSLALQGTAEAFF.

The J gene is TRBJ1-2, the V gene TRBV27; TRBD1 might be the D (6 bases). The germline V gene encodes CDR1 MNHEY and CDR2 SMNVEV (reference sequence). Trimming cost V 5 bases and J 4 bases, with 20 bases left between them. The CDR3 runs to 16 residues. CDR3 in DNA: TGTGCCAGCAGTGGTTTAACAGGGAGTGGTAGCTATGGCTACACCTTC. Its translation: CASSGLTGSGSYGYTF.

The rearrangement joins TRBV4-2 to TRBJ2-2, with 9 nucleotides matching TRBD2. V was clipped by 4 bases and J by 6 bases; unmatched bases: 15. The CDR3 is made up of 18 amino acids. The V gene's germline CDR1 is LGHNA and CDR2 YNFKEQ. CDR3 coding DNA: TGTGCCAGCAGCCGTTCCGGCGGGGGGGCAGGTGGCGCCGGGGAGCTGTTTTTT. Translation: CASSRSGGGAGGAGELFF.

The rearrangement joins TRBV9 to TRBJ1-5, with no clear D. Between the trimmed V and J ends, which lost 0 bases and 2 bases, there was a span of 6 bases. The germline V gene encodes CDR1 SGDLS and CDR2 YYNGEE. The CDR3 totals 14 residues. The CDR3 reads CASSVGTGNQPQHF. The CDR3, as DNA: TGTGCCAGCAGCGTAGGTACAGGCAATCAGCCCCAGCATTTT.

This sequence joins TRBV2 and TRBJ1-5, with TRBD1 matching over 7 bases. The germline CDR1 and CDR2 sequences are SNHLY and FYNNEI. With V trimmed by 3 bases and J by 7 bases, 9 bases remained unmatched. This CDR3 has 15 residues. CDR3 in DNA: TGTGCCAGCAGTGAGTTTGGGGCAGGGGGGCAGCCCCAGCATTTT. Protein sequence: CASSEFGAGGQPQHF.

The rearrangement uses TRBV19 and TRBJ2-5; 11 nucleotides line up with TRBD2. The germline CDR1 and CDR2 sequences are LNHDA and SQIVND (reference sequence). V lost 4 bases and J lost 4; bases outside the gene matches: 5. This CDR3 has 15 residues. The CDR3 loop is CASSKIAGGIETQYF. CDR3 in DNA: TGTGCCAGTAGTAAAATAGCGGGGGGGATAGAGACCCAGTACTTC.

CDR3 in amino acids: CASSSPWAPYEQYF. CDR3 nucleotide sequence: TGTGCCAGCAGTTCCCCTTGGGCTCCCTACGAGCAGTACTTC. V usage is TRBV27 and J usage is TRBJ2-7; no firm D call. V was clipped by 4 bases and J by 2 bases, with 12 bases between them. In germline, CDR1 is MNHEY, CDR2 SMNVEV (reference sequence). This CDR3 region has 14 residues.

The chain carries TRBV7-9 and TRBJ1-2; D is unresolved. The V and J ends lost 3 bases and 2 bases respectively, with 7 bases between them. The CDR3 runs to 13 residues. CDR1 is SEHNR and CDR2 is FQNEAQ in the germline V gene (reference sequence). In DNA, the CDR3 is TGTGCCAGCAGCTTGAGAACGAACTATGGCTACACCTTC. Amino acid sequence: CASSLRTNYGYTF.

CDR3 in amino acids: CASSARVDYGYTF. The CDR3 nucleotides are TGTGCCAGCAGCGCCCGAGTGGACTATGGCTACACCTTC. This sequence joins TRBV25-1 and TRBJ1-2, with D unresolved. CDR1 is MGHDK and CDR2 is SYGVNS in the germline V gene. The CDR3 sequence is 13 residues long. The V gene lost 6 bases and the J gene lost 3 bases, with 11 bases spanning the gap.

The sample holds one count of this clone. The rearrangement joins TRBV9 to TRBJ1-4, with unresolved D. Trimming pared 2 bases from V and 3 bases from J, leaving 8 bases between. In germline, CDR1 is SGDLS, CDR2 YYNGEE. The CDR3 sequence is 14 residues long. The CDR3 bases are TGTGCCAGCAGCGTGTCCGGAGCTAATGAAAAACTGTTTTTT. Translation gives CASSVSGANEKLFF.